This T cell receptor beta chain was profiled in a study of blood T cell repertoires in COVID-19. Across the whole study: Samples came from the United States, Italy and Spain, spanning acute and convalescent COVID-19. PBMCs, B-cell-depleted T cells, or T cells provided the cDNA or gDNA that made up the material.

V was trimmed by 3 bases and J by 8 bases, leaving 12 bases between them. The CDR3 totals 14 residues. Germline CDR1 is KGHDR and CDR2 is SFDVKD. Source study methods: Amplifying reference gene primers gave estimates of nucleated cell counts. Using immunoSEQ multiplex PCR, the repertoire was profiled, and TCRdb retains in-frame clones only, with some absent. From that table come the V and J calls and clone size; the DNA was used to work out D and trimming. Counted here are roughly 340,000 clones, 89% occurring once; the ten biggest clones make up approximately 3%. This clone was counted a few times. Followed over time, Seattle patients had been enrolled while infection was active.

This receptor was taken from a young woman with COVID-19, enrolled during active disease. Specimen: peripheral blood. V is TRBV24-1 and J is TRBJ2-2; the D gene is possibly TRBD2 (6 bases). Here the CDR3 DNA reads TGTGCCACCAGTGATCCCCAGCGGGCTGGGGAGCTGTTTTTT. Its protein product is CATSDPQRAGELFF.